One TCR beta chain is described in this entry. Antigen unknown. A much larger clonotype is one base distant, so this may be a read error. The CDR3 runs 13 residues. With 0 bases removed from V and 7 bases from J, the gap between germline ends came to 10 bases. The germline gives CDR1 MGHRA, CDR2 YSYEKL. The sample belongs to a study of glioma-infiltrating T cells. Study-wide results and caveats: Gliomas, especially low-grade, showed above-expected tissue-blood divergence; non-neoplastic patients showed below. Very few CDR3 sequences were shared between tissue and blood.

The iRepertoire nested amplicon-rescue multiplex PCR amplified TCR alpha and beta CDR3s from RNA. Input was roughly 100-450 ng of tissue mRNA or PBMC total RNA. TCRdb re-derived calls from the multiplex PCR reads in MiXCR, one entry per CDR3 protein. The repertoire holds about 210,000 distinct CDR3 sequences, with more than 25% as singletons. V and J are TRBV4-1 and TRBJ2-7; D perhaps matches TRBD1 (5 bases). The sequenced sample was glioma tissue, nonneoplastic brain tissue, or PBMCs (not recorded which). This sequence originates from a human donor with low-grade glioma or glioblastoma, undergoing nonglioma brain surgery, or in good health (not recorded which). The CDR3 loop is CASSQDRVGEQYF. The CDR3 coding sequence is TGCGCCAGCAGCCAAGACAGGGTGGGGGAGCAGTACTTC.